These 31 T cell receptor beta chains came from one sample sequenced in a study of shared clonotypes between healthy human individuals. The method was immunoSEQ multiplex PCR; TCRdb's version includes in-frame clones alone and lacks a portion of them. In the table there are about 1.5 million clones, roughly 96% of which are singletons. Sequenced input: naive CD4+ T cells sorted from blood. Subset denoted: CD45RA+ positively selected. The receptors shown here come from a man aged 30-40 years in good health.

The chain employs TRBV6-5 and TRBJ2-1; D perhaps matches TRBD2 (5 bases). CDR1 is MNHEY, CDR2 SVGAGI, per germline. There are 12 residues in the CDR3. Trimming left V 11 bases short and J 4 bases short, with 12 bases between. The CDR3 region is CAVRRGYNEQFF. The CDR3 DNA follows: TGTGCCGTTAGACGGGGTTACAATGAGCAGTTCTTC.

This chain joins TRBV30 and TRBJ2-2, with D hard to call. This CDR3 region has 12 residues. V lost 4 bases and J lost 6, with 9 bases in between. Germline V gene sequence: CDR1 GTSNPN, CDR2 SVGIG (reference sequence). This CDR3 is CAWKLRAGELFF. In nucleotides, the CDR3 is TGTGCCTGGAAACTACGGGCCGGGGAGCTGTTTTTT.

The rearrangement links TRBV6-1 to TRBJ2-1; D unresolved. With 2 bases removed from V and 15 bases from J, the gap between germline ends came to 17 bases. Germline V gives CDR1 MNHNS, CDR2 SASEGT. The CDR3 is made up of 13 amino acids. CDR3 nucleotides: TGTGCCAGCAGTGAACGAGTAGGGATGGTTGGGTTCTTC. Translating gives CASSERVGMVGFF.

The V gene is TRBV6-5, the J gene TRBJ2-2, with 8 bases fitting TRBD1. V lost 4 bases to trimming and J lost 0 bases; unmatched junction nucleotides: 1. CDR1 MNHEY and CDR2 SVGAGI come from the germline V gene. CDR3 size: 15 residues. CDR3 region: CASSWTGTNTGELFF. In nucleotides, the CDR3 is TGTGCCAGCAGTTGGACAGGGACGAACACCGGGGAGCTGTTTTTT.

The chain uses TRBV6-5 and TRBJ1-2, with 9 bases fitting TRBD1. V lost 5 bases, J lost 6 bases, and 7 bases stayed unmatched. Germline V CDR1 and CDR2: MNHEY, SVGAGI. The CDR3 runs 14 residues. The DNA for the CDR3 is TGTGCCAGCAGTAGAACAGGGGGCAAGGATGGCTACACCTTC. It translates to CASSRTGGKDGYTF.

The chain links TRBV7-6 to TRBJ2-6; 10 nucleotides align to TRBD2. V trimming: 5 bases; J trimming: 4 bases; junction bases outside the gene matches: 14. Germline lookup yields CDR1 SGHVS and CDR2 FNYEAQ. This CDR3 has 19 residues. The CDR3 reads CASSQRTSGYTGGANVLTF. Here the CDR3 DNA reads TGTGCCAGCAGCCAAAGGACTAGCGGCTACACGGGCGGGGCCAACGTCCTGACTTTC.

V is TRBV19 and J is TRBJ2-1; 8 positions match TRBD1. The V gene's germline CDR1 is LNHDA and CDR2 SQIVND (reference sequence). The J segment lost 1 base and the V segment lost 5 bases, leaving 4 bases of the junction unmatched. The length of the CDR3 is 15 residues. The CDR3 coding sequence is TGTGCCAGTAGTGGGACAGGTGGGTCCTACAATGAGCAGTTCTTC. It yields the protein CASSGTGGSYNEQFF.

The chain links TRBV5-6 to TRBJ1-2, with 7 nucleotides matching TRBD1. Germline CDR1 reads SGHDT; CDR2 reads YYEEEE. V was clipped by 3 bases and J by 0 bases; unmatched bases: 11. This CDR3 contains 17 residues. The CDR3 loop reads CASSSRGRGLANYGYTF. Here the CDR3 DNA reads TGTGCCAGCAGCTCTAGGGGGCGAGGCCTCGCTAACTATGGCTACACCTTC.

This sequence joins TRBV19 and TRBJ2-5; TRBD2 might be the D (5 bases). The length of the CDR3 is 15 residues. Between the trimmed V and J ends, which lost 9 bases and 2 bases, there was a span of 19 bases. Germline CDR1 is LNHDA and CDR2 is SQIVND (reference sequence). Written as DNA, the CDR3 is TGTGCCAGCAGCCCGGGAAGGAACCTACAAGAGACCCAGTACTTC. Its protein is CASSPGRNLQETQYF. Combining the CDR3 with reference TRBV19 and TRBJ2-5 gives the whole variable domain DGGITQSPKYLFRKEGQNVTLSCEQNLNHDAMYWYRQDPGQGLRLIYYSQIVNDFQKGDIAEGYSVSREKKESFPLTVTSAQKNPTAFYLCASSPGRNLQETQYFGPGTRLLVL.

About this clone: Other DNA sequences within the sample encode an identical CDR3. This rearrangement joins TRBV5-1 to TRBJ2-3, with 14 bases aligning to TRBD2. This CDR3 is built from 16 residues. V was pared by 0 bases and J by 5 bases, with 2 bases of the junction left unmatched. Germline loops: CDR1 SGHRS, CDR2 YFSETQ. The chain's CDR3 is CASSLVGLAGVDTQYF. The CDR3, as DNA: TGCGCCAGCAGCTTGGTGGGACTAGCGGGAGTAGATACGCAGTATTTT. The whole variable domain, filled in from reference TRBV5-1 and TRBJ2-3, reads KAGVTQTPRYLIKTRGQQVTLSCSPISGHRSVSWYQQTPGQGLQFLFEYFSETQRNKGNFPGRFSGRQFSNSRSEMNVSTLELGDSALYLCASSLVGLAGVDTQYFGPGTRLTVL.

The chain joins TRBV7-7 to TRBJ2-1, with 8 bases fitting TRBD2. The germline V gene has CDR1 SSHAT and CDR2 FNYEAQ (reference sequence). V shed 5 bases, J shed 6 bases, and the junction held 6 bases outside the gene matches. CDR3 length: 14 amino acids. CDR3 residues: CASSPRAGANEQFF. The CDR3 DNA reads as TGTGCCAGCAGCCCTCGAGCGGGAGCCAATGAGCAGTTCTTC.

The gene calls are TRBV5-1 and TRBJ2-2, with 7 positions matching TRBD2. Germline lookup yields CDR1 SGHRS and CDR2 YFSETQ. V lost 2 bases to trimming and J lost 6 bases; unmatched junction nucleotides: 10. The CDR3 contains 16 residues. For the CDR3, the DNA is TGCGCCAGCAGCTTCGCCCTAGCGGCGACACCCGGGGAGCTGTTTTTT. Translation gives CASSFALAATPGELFF.

The V gene is TRBV7-9, the J gene TRBJ1-1, with D maybe TRBD1 (5 bases). Trimming removed 5 bases from V and 1 base from J, with 14 bases in between. Per the germline V gene, CDR1 is SEHNR and CDR2 is FQNEAQ (reference sequence). CDR3 length: 15 amino acids. CDR3 in amino acids: CASSSIRGQNTEAFF. CDR3 coding DNA: TGTGCCAGCAGCAGTATTAGGGGTCAGAACACTGAAGCTTTCTTT.

The V gene is TRBV15, the J gene TRBJ2-7, with 7 bases aligning to TRBD1. The CDR3 totals 14 residues. The germline V gene encodes CDR1 LNHNV and CDR2 YYDKDF (reference sequence). The V gene end was trimmed by 4 bases and the J gene end by 1 base; junction bases not matched to a gene: 4. CDR3 region: CATSTGQVSYEQYF. The CDR3, as DNA: TGTGCCACCAGCACTGGACAGGTGTCCTACGAGCAGTACTTC.

Remarks on this clone: Other DNA sequences in this sample translate to the same CDR3. V usage is TRBV19 and J usage is TRBJ2-3, with TRBD2 matching 11 bases. The CDR3 covers 16 residues. V was pared by 9 bases and J by 0 bases, with 8 bases of the junction left unmatched. The germline V gene encodes CDR1 LNHDA and CDR2 SQIVND (reference sequence). CDR3 amino acids: CASSLLAGASTDTQYF. As DNA, the CDR3 is TGTGCCAGCAGCTTACTAGCGGGAGCTAGCACAGATACGCAGTATTTT.

Notes on this clone: No DNA is shown, since the ends of the CDR3 on it are uncertain; the CDR3 is the one TCRdb lists. The chain couples TRBV27 to TRBJ1-1. From its first to its last residue, the CDR3 has 14 amino acids. CDR1 is MNHEY, CDR2 SMNVEV, per germline (reference sequence). The CDR3 loop reads CASSNSAARREAFF.

On this clone: Other DNA sequences in the sample encode the same CDR3. V is TRBV28 and J is TRBJ1-2; the D gene is possibly TRBD1 (6 bases). Germline CDR1 MDHEN, CDR2 SYDVKM. This CDR3 contains 13 residues. With 6 bases removed from V and 5 bases from J, the gap between germline ends came to 13 bases. Written as DNA, the CDR3 is TGTGCCAGCAGGCTGCCCGGACAGTATGGCTACACCTTC. This gives the protein CASRLPGQYGYTF.

V usage is TRBV5-4 and J usage is TRBJ2-3; 7 nucleotides line up with TRBD2. With 1 base clipped from V and 11 bases from J, the junction kept 10 bases outside the gene matches. The germline V gene has CDR1 SGHNT and CDR2 YYREEE (reference sequence). The CDR3 covers 14 residues. The CDR3 here is CASSLPLGSGGQYF. The CDR3 bases are TGTGCCAGCAGCTTGCCCCTGGGGTCGGGGGGGCAGTATTTT.

V is TRBV14 and J is TRBJ2-7; 9 bases agree with TRBD1. Germline CDR1 is SGHDN and CDR2 is FVKESK. The CDR3 runs to 13 residues. After removal of 6 bases from V and 5 bases from J, the junction contained 5 bases not matched to a gene. The CDR3 region is CASRTTGGHEQYF. CDR3 sequence (DNA): TGTGCCAGCAGGACCACAGGGGGCCACGAGCAGTACTTC.

This clone was counted a single time. The rearrangement joins TRBV28 to TRBJ2-3, with a possible D match to TRBD1 (6 bases). Germline V CDR1 and CDR2: MDHEN, SYDVKM. The CDR3 covers 9 residues. The CDR3, as DNA: TGTGTCAGGGGTATTCTCGGATATTTT. It translates to CVRGILGYF.

The rearrangement uses TRBV5-4 and TRBJ2-1, with 9 bases fitting TRBD1. Germline V gene data show CDR1 as SGHNT and CDR2 as YYREEE (reference sequence). V was pared by 4 bases and J by 8 bases, with 7 bases of the junction left unmatched. CDR3 length: 14 residues. This CDR3 is CASSPERQGDEQFF. CDR3 bases: TGTGCCAGCAGCCCCGAACGACAGGGGGATGAGCAGTTCTTC.

This clone was found once. The rearrangement uses TRBV10-3 and TRBJ2-7, with 13 positions matching TRBD2. The CDR3 contains 14 residues. V dropped 4 bases and J dropped 6; count of bases not matched to a gene: 3. Per the germline V gene, CDR1 is ENHRY and CDR2 is SYGVKD. The CDR3 loop is CAISGTSGSSEQYF. The CDR3 DNA sequence: TGTGCCATCAGTGGGACTAGCGGGAGCAGCGAGCAGTACTTC.

V gene TRBV7-3 combines with J gene TRBJ2-1, with 9 bases fitting TRBD2. Trimming removed 3 bases from V and 7 bases from J; junction bases left unmatched: 7. CDR1 and CDR2 from the germline V gene are SGHTA and FQGTGA. CDR3 length: 15 residues. CDR3 region: CASSFLGLAGNEQFF. Written as DNA, the CDR3 is TGTGCCAGCAGCTTCCTGGGACTAGCTGGGAATGAGCAGTTCTTC.

The J gene is TRBJ1-2, the V gene TRBV27; D uncertain. The CDR3 runs to 15 residues. In germline, CDR1 is MNHEY, CDR2 SMNVEV (reference sequence). Trimming pared 5 bases from V and 6 bases from J, leaving 19 bases between. The CDR3 sequence is CASSRGGRGFDGYTF. The CDR3 DNA sequence: TGTGCCAGCAGTCGGGGAGGCCGGGGATTTGATGGCTACACCTTC.

This chain links TRBV6-1 with TRBJ1-5; weak D call: TRBD1 (5 bases). This CDR3 spans 13 amino acids. The V end was cut by 6 bases, the J end by 7 bases, with 13 bases between. Germline V gives CDR1 MNHNS, CDR2 SASEGT. DNA of the CDR3: TGTGCCAGCAGCCCATCGAGGGACCAGCCCCAGCATTTT. Encoded protein: CASSPSRDQPQHF.

The CDR3 nucleotides read TGTGCCAGCAGCTTACATGGCAATGAGCAGTTCTTC. Translating it yields CASSLHGNEQFF. The rearrangement uses TRBV11-2 and TRBJ2-1, with D unclear. The germline V and J ends were trimmed by 2 bases and 6 bases, with 5 bases remaining between them. CDR1 is SGHAT and CDR2 is FQNNGV in the germline V gene. This CDR3 contains 12 residues. Supplemented by reference TRBV11-2 and TRBJ2-1, the full variable domain reads EAGVAQSPRYKIIEKRQSVAFWCNPISGHATLYWYQQILGQGPKLLIQFQNNGVVDDSQLPKDRFSAERLKGVDSTLKIQPAKLEDSAVYLCASSLHGNEQFFGPGTRLTVL.

The V and J genes are TRBV9 and TRBJ2-6; 9 bases are shared with TRBD1. The CDR3 runs 21 residues. The germline gives CDR1 SGDLS, CDR2 YYNGEE. The V and J ends lost 1 base and 0 bases, in that order; junction bases with no gene match: 14. The CDR3 bases are TGTGCCAGCAGCGTATCTAATCACCGGGACAGGGAACTCTCTGGGGCCAACGTCCTGACTTTC. It encodes CASSVSNHRDRELSGANVLTF.

The genes are TRBV6-5 and TRBJ2-1; D is possibly TRBD2 (6 bases). The germline V and J ends were trimmed by 3 bases and 9 bases, with 12 bases remaining between them. The CDR3 sequence is 13 residues long. Germline CDR1 and CDR2: MNHEY and SVGAGI. The CDR3 nucleotides read TGTGCCAGCAGTTATTTGCGGGAAGGTGAGCAGTTCTTC. Its protein is CASSYLREGEQFF.

V is TRBV18 and J is TRBJ2-1; perhaps TRBD2 as D (5 bases). The V and J ends lost 3 bases and 8 bases respectively, with 14 bases between them. Germline V lookup: CDR1 KGHSH, CDR2 LQKENI. The CDR3 runs 14 residues. CDR3 in DNA: TGTGCCAGCTCACCTTCAGAGGGCCCTCATGAGCAGTTCTTC. Translation: CASSPSEGPHEQFF.

The rearrangement joins TRBV4-1 to TRBJ2-3; D is undetermined. Germline loops: CDR1 MGHRA, CDR2 YSYEKL. V was trimmed by 10 bases and J by 11 bases, leaving 16 bases between them. This CDR3 has 11 residues. CDR3 loop: CATHTDKGQYF. The DNA of the CDR3 is TGCGCCACCCACACAGATAAGGGGCAGTATTTT.

The V and J genes are TRBV7-3 and TRBJ1-1; D ambiguous. V shed 2 bases and J shed 2 bases, with 9 bases lying between them. Germline CDR1 reads SGHTA; CDR2 reads FQGTGA. The CDR3 extends over 14 amino acids. CDR3 sequence: CASSLAGSNTEAFF. The DNA of the CDR3 is TGTGCCAGCAGCTTAGCCGGGAGCAACACTGAAGCTTTCTTT. The complete variable domain, with remaining parts taken from reference TRBV7-3 and TRBJ1-1, reads GAGVSQTPSNKVTEKGKYVELRCDPISGHTALYWYRQSLGQGPEFLIYFQGTGAADDSGLPNDRFFAVRPEGSVSTLKIQRTERGDSAVYLCASSLAGSNTEAFFGQGTRLTVV.